Sequencing of this TCR beta chain was carried out in a study of beta chain features in type 1 diabetes. In the study overall: Healthy donors resembled patients in age, gender and cell yields. Notes on the study in general: Shorter TCRB CDR3s, moderately but significantly so, were found in Type 1 diabetes patients in all four CD4+ subsets.

Note on this clone: Its cognate antigen is unknown.

Expressed TCRB transcripts got sequenced, as all isolated RNA was reverse transcribed. The method was immunoSEQ multiplex PCR; TCRdb's version includes in-frame clones alone and lacks a portion of them. The sample gives 900,000 or so clones, roughly a sixth of which show up once; 0.02% to 0.025% is in the top ten. This clonotype originated in a woman between 18 and 29 years old in good health. Sequenced input: naive CD4+ T cells from blood.

The CDR3 loop is CASSYYQATDTQYF. CDR3 nucleotides: TGTGCCAGCAGTTACTATCAGGCAACAGATACGCAGTATTTT. The chain links TRBV6-5 to TRBJ2-3; D not certain. Germline values: CDR1 MNHEY, CDR2 SVGAGI. The CDR3 extends over 14 amino acids. V was cut by 1 base and J by 3 bases, with 8 bases left in between.